This T cell receptor beta chain was identified in a study of blood T cell repertoires in COVID-19. In the study overall: Collection of acute and convalescent COVID-19 samples took place in the United States, Italy and Spain. Nucleic acid was either cDNA or gDNA, and it came from T cells, B-cell-depleted T cells, or PBMCs.

Original data processing: The authors estimated nucleated cell counts from reference gene primer amplification. Produced via immunoSEQ multiplex PCR; TCRdb's table is partial and in-frame only. That table supplies the V and J calls and clone size; D and trimming were determined from the DNA. Counted here are 250,000 to 300,000 clones, 86% occurring once; the ten biggest clones make up roughly 1.8%. The sample was peripheral blood. This TCR was recovered from a man aged 25 to 40 with active or convalescent COVID-19.

The CDR3 sequence: CASSQEIAGGALTDTQYF. The CDR3, as DNA: TGTGCCAGCAGCCAAGAAATAGCGGGGGGGGCTCTGACAGATACGCAGTATTTT. The chain combines TRBV3-1 (or the pseudogene TRBV3-2) with TRBJ2-3; 11 nucleotides match TRBD2. CDR1 is LGHDT, CDR2 YNNKEL, per germline (reference sequence). The CDR3 is 18 amino acids. V dropped 0 bases and J dropped 3; count of bases not matched to a gene: 8.